This TCR beta chain was sequenced in a study of spatial heterogeneity in lung cancer. Study observations and caveats: Expanded intratumoral alpha and beta TCR counts tracked tumor mutation counts.

The study tagged each TCR cDNA molecule with a unique molecular identifier. One entry per CDR3 protein results from TCRdb running MiXCR on the 5' RACE reads. The data show about 2,000 distinct CDR3 sequences, less than 1.1% seen once. CDR1 and CDR2 from the germline V gene are SQVTM and ANQGSEA. With termini counted, the CDR3 has 20 amino acids. Time point noted: sample taken at primary tumor resection. Samples were donated by 72 untreated early-stage non-small cell lung cancer patients. No cell sorting; template was whole RNA from tumor, lung tissue or PBMC. This clonotype was counted many times. What it binds is unknown. The limits of the CDR3 on the DNA are not certain, so only TCRdb's listed CDR3 is given.

The receptor was derived from a male donor with early-stage non-small cell lung cancer. The input for sequencing was lung tumor tissue, taken at surgery. This chain connects TRBV29-1 to TRBJ1-4; TRBD1 is taken as the D call from the table, unchecked against the DNA. The CDR3 sequence: CSVPNPRDREALQLMKNCFF.